This TCR beta chain was identified during a study of long-term antiretroviral therapy in people with HIV. Study details: Earliest sampling preceded the 2015 immediate-ART recommendation by about a decade.

Version v3.0 of the immunoSEQ assay ran at survey level. Profiled with immunoSEQ multiplex PCR; TCRdb holds only in-frame clones, not every one. The repertoire holds over 25,000 clones, with 90% to 95% as singletons. Study-level findings and limits: Every time point showed a repertoire led by clones expanded before ART. HIV repertoires spanned narrower CDR3 length ranges than controls.

Worth noting for this clone: Its antigen remains unidentified.

V lost 3 bases and J 0 bases, leaving 10 bases between the germline ends. There are 16 residues in the CDR3. Per the germline V gene, CDR1 is SGDLS and CDR2 is YYNGEE. Treatment of all HIV participants took place in the United States. The sample consisted of unsorted PBMCs, taken around 7.4 years after starting antiretroviral therapy. This TCR was sampled from a man aged 50 or older with HIV. The chain joins TRBV9 to TRBJ1-6; D uncertain. This CDR3 is CASSATQSSYNSPLHF. The CDR3 DNA reads as TGTGCCAGCAGCGCGACCCAAAGCTCCTATAATTCACCCCTCCACTTT.